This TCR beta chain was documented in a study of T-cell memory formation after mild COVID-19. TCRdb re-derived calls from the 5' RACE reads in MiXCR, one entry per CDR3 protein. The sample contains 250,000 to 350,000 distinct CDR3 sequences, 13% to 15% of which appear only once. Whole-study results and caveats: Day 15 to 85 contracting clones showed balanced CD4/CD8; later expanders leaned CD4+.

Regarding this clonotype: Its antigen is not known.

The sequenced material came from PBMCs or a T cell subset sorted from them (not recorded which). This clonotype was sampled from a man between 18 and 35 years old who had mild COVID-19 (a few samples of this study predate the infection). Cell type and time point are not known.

CDR3 nucleotides: TGTGCCAGCGGAGAGGACTGGAGAAACAATGAGCAGTTCTTC. Translating gives CASGEDWRNNEQFF. The V and J genes are TRBV11-2 and TRBJ2-1, with D tentatively TRBD2 (5 bases). The CDR3 sequence is 14 residues long. V was pared by 8 bases and J by 5 bases, with 16 bases between. Germline CDR1 SGHAT, CDR2 FQNNGV.